Given below is one TCR beta chain in context. The CDR3 is made up of 15 amino acids. From germline, CDR1 is MDHEN and CDR2 SYDVKM. V dropped 3 bases and J dropped 4 bases, with 12 bases sitting between them. The sample originates from a study of blood T cell repertoires in COVID-19. Sequenced by immunoSEQ multiplex PCR; TCRdb stores in-frame clones only, minus some. The repertoire includes 84,000 or so clones, around three quarters of them detected once, and about half sits in the top ten. The V gene is TRBV28, the J gene TRBJ1-4, with D tentatively TRBD1 (5 bases). The TCR originated in a human donor in a cohort sampled during active COVID-19. Sequences were obtained from peripheral blood. The CDR3 DNA reads TGTGCCAGCAGTTTTAGGGGATGGAATAATGAAAAACTGTTTTTT. This codes for CASSFRGWNNEKLFF.